Below, 21 T cell receptor beta chains from the same sample are listed, as sequenced in a study of blood T cell repertoires in COVID-19 (dated by TCRdb to 2018 to 2021). Preparation of the library involved the immunoSEQ multiplex PCR assay. Held by TCRdb, this immuneACCESS table contains in-frame sequences only and omits some clones. Under half of the omission traces to an unresolved V gene where checked; the cause of the rest is unknown. Across this sample there are 350,000 to 450,000 clones, with approximately 91% seen only once. Roughly 1.4% of the sample is taken by the ten largest. The sample consisted of PBMCs or T cells enriched from blood (not recorded which). Receptor source: a woman aged 18 to 35 who had been exposed to COVID-19.

The genes are TRBV7-9 and TRBJ1-2, with TRBD1 as a possible D gene (6 bases). Germline V gives CDR1 SEHNR, CDR2 FQNEAQ (reference sequence). The CDR3 spans 12 residues. Trimming took 5 bases from V and 8 from J, leaving 12 bases between them. This chain's CDR3 is CASSRTALGYTF. Here the CDR3 DNA reads TGTGCCAGCAGCCGGACAGCCCTAGGCTACACCTTC.

The chain couples TRBV7-6 to TRBJ2-1; 7 bases are shared with TRBD1. Germline CDR1 reads SGHVS; CDR2 reads FNYEAQ. The CDR3 loop spans 14 amino acids. Trimming cost V 5 bases and J 6 bases; bases outside gene matches: 7. CDR3 residues: CASSLRQGANEQFF. The CDR3 bases are TGTGCCAGCAGCCTTCGACAGGGTGCCAATGAGCAGTTCTTC.

Only one count was recorded for this clone. The chain links TRBV2 to TRBJ1-5; possible D gene TRBD1, 5 bases. Trimming took off 4 bases at V and 0 bases at J, with 22 bases between the two ends. Germline CDR1 is SNHLY and CDR2 is FYNNEI. The CDR3 totals 19 residues. This CDR3 reads CASSGISGGASYSNQPQHF. The CDR3 DNA is TGTGCCAGCAGTGGAATTTCCGGTGGGGCCTCCTATAGCAATCAGCCCCAGCATTTT.

The chain employs TRBV5-6 and TRBJ2-1; the D gene is possibly TRBD2 (6 bases). V dropped 7 bases and J dropped 6 bases, with 20 bases sitting between them. Germline loops: CDR1 SGHDT, CDR2 YYEEEE. This CDR3 is built from 15 residues. The CDR3 spells CASAPLDFGGNEQFF. For the CDR3, the DNA is TGTGCCAGCGCCCCCCTGGACTTCGGGGGCAATGAGCAGTTCTTC.

This sequence joins TRBV27 and TRBJ1-5, with unresolved D. Deletions cut 6 bases from V and 3 bases from J, with 18 bases between. The CDR3 consists of 16 residues. Germline V gene sequence: CDR1 MNHEY, CDR2 SMNVEV (reference sequence). In DNA form, the CDR3 reads TGTGCCAGCAGCCCTTTTTTTCTGGAGACCAATCAGCCCCAGCATTTT. It specifies CASSPFFLETNQPQHF.

This chain connects TRBV11-3 to TRBJ1-5; maybe TRBD1 (6 bases). Looked up from germline, CDR1 is SGHNT and CDR2 is YENEEA. The CDR3 runs 14 residues. V was trimmed by 5 bases and J by 2 bases, leaving 10 bases between them. CDR3 nucleotide sequence: TGTGCCAGCAGCATCAACAGGGGCAATCAGCCCCAGCATTTT. Translation: CASSINRGNQPQHF.

The CDR3 DNA follows: TGTGCCAGCAGCCACTACAGGGACCCCTCACCCCTCCACTTT. Translation: CASSHYRDPSPLHF. J is TRBJ1-6 and V is TRBV28, with D possibly matching TRBD1 (6 bases). Germline CDR1 and CDR2: MDHEN and SYDVKM. V was shortened by 6 bases and J by 10 bases, with 16 bases between the two germline ends. The CDR3 has 14 residues.

This chain links TRBV7-2 with TRBJ2-7, with 9 nucleotides matching TRBD1. This CDR3 has 17 amino acids. Germline lookup yields CDR1 SGHTA and CDR2 FQGNSA. Trimming took 3 bases from V and 2 from J; bases not matched to a gene: 11. Written as DNA, the CDR3 is TGTGCCAGCAGCTTTCTCCCGGGACAGGGTAGGGCCTACGAGCAGTACTTC. This encodes CASSFLPGQGRAYEQYF.

The genes are TRBV28 and TRBJ2-3; D is ambiguous. From germline, CDR1 is MDHEN and CDR2 SYDVKM. This CDR3 spans 16 amino acids. Trimming left V 4 bases short and J 7 bases short, with 21 bases between. Here the CDR3 reads CASSSPAISGRHTQYF. The CDR3 nucleotides are TGTGCCAGCAGTTCCCCGGCTATATCGGGTCGACATACGCAGTATTTT.

The chain recombines TRBV5-8 with TRBJ2-1; D is unresolved. Germline CDR1 SGHTS, CDR2 YDEGEE. The CDR3 is 11 residues long. V was pared by 7 bases and J by 9 bases, with 11 bases between. The CDR3 loop reads CASRDKLEQFF. For the CDR3, the DNA is TGTGCCAGCCGTGACAAACTTGAGCAGTTCTTC.

Only a few counts were recorded for this clone. The V and J genes are TRBV7-7 and TRBJ2-7; TRBD1 aligns across 10 bases. The CDR3 has 15 residues. Trimming took 5 bases from V and 2 from J; bases not matched to a gene: 6. Germline CDR1 and CDR2: SSHAT and FNYEAQ (reference sequence). CDR3 coding DNA: TGTGCCAGCAGCCCTGGACAGGGGGGGGCCTACGAGCAGTACTTC. Protein product: CASSPGQGGAYEQYF.

The chain combines TRBV5-1 with TRBJ1-1, with no clear D. The germline gives CDR1 SGHRS, CDR2 YFSETQ. The V gene lost 4 bases and the J gene lost 5 bases, with 12 bases spanning the gap. The CDR3 length is 13 residues. In nucleotides, the CDR3 is TGCGCCAGCAGCCCCAACACCAGGACTGAAGCTTTCTTT. As protein: CASSPNTRTEAFF. Full variable domain (remainder filled in from reference TRBV5-1 and TRBJ1-1): KAGVTQTPRYLIKTRGQQVTLSCSPISGHRSVSWYQQTPGQGLQFLFEYFSETQRNKGNFPGRFSGRQFSNSRSEMNVSTLELGDSALYLCASSPNTRTEAFFGQGTRLTVV.

The J gene is TRBJ1-1, the V gene TRBV5-1; 8 nucleotides line up with TRBD1. The CDR3 sequence is 14 residues long. Trimming removed 4 bases from V and 5 bases from J; junction bases left unmatched: 7. Germline CDR1 reads SGHRS; CDR2 reads YFSETQ. The CDR3 sequence: CASSTDRGRTEAFF. DNA of the CDR3: TGCGCCAGCAGCACTGACAGGGGTAGGACTGAAGCTTTCTTT.

J is TRBJ1-3 and V is TRBV14; the D gene is possibly TRBD1 (6 bases). The CDR3 length is 15 residues. Germline assignment: CDR1 SGHDN and CDR2 FVKESK. Between the trimmed V and J ends, which lost 6 bases and 1 base, there was a span of 13 bases. CDR3 bases: TGTGCCAGCAGAATCGGACAGTCTTCTGGAAACACCATATATTTT. Protein: CASRIGQSSGNTIYF.

The chain has TRBV28 and TRBJ1-2, with TRBD1 as a possible D gene (6 bases). The CDR3 runs 13 residues. In germline, CDR1 is MDHEN, CDR2 SYDVKM. The V end lost 8 bases, the J end lost 1 base, and 11 bases lay between the germline ends. CDR3 sequence: CASGNRVNYGYTF. The DNA of the CDR3 is TGTGCCAGCGGCAACAGGGTTAACTATGGCTACACCTTC.

The rearrangement uses TRBV27 and TRBJ2-7; D perhaps matches TRBD1 (5 bases). CDR3 length: 15 residues. Trimming removed 3 bases at V and 2 bases at J, with 14 bases between. CDR1 and CDR2 from the germline V gene are MNHEY and SMNVEV (reference sequence). CDR3 coding DNA: TGTGCCAGCAGTTTGTGGGGCAGGACCCCCTACGAGCAGTACTTC. This translates into CASSLWGRTPYEQYF.

The rearrangement uses TRBV30 and TRBJ2-7; D not certain. Trimming cost V 1 base and J 2 bases, with 6 bases left between them. Germline-derived CDR1 and CDR2 are GTSNPN and SVGIG (reference sequence). The CDR3 consists of 12 residues. The CDR3 bases are TGTGCCTGGAGTGACAGTACCTACGAGCAGTACTTC. Translated: CAWSDSTYEQYF.

The gene calls are TRBV6-5 and TRBJ1-1, with 9 bases matching TRBD1. The CDR3 has 14 amino acids. The ends lost 4 bases at V and 6 bases at J; junction bases unmatched: 6. Germline lookup yields CDR1 MNHEY and CDR2 SVGAGI. DNA of the CDR3: TGTGCCAGCAGTTCCCCGGGACAGGGACCTGAAGCTTTCTTT. It encodes CASSSPGQGPEAFF.

This chain connects TRBV6-4 to TRBJ1-2, with 7 bases fitting TRBD1. The CDR3 has 13 residues. Trimming took 5 bases from V and 8 from J; bases not matched to a gene: 8. Germline V lookup: CDR1 MRHNA, CDR2 SNTAGT. The CDR3 DNA reads as TGTGCCAGCAGTCAAACAGGGGTAGGCGGCTACACCTTC. Encoded protein: CASSQTGVGGYTF.

The chain uses TRBV27 and TRBJ1-1, with TRBD1 as a possible D gene (5 bases). The CDR3 has 14 amino acids. Trimming took 2 bases from V and 3 from J, leaving 10 bases between them. The germline gives CDR1 MNHEY, CDR2 SMNVEV (reference sequence). The CDR3 loop reads CASSLDRKYTEAFF. In nucleotides, the CDR3 is TGTGCCAGCAGTTTAGACAGAAAGTACACTGAAGCTTTCTTT.

J is TRBJ1-1 and V is TRBV9; the match to TRBD1 covers 10 bases. Germline CDR1 is SGDLS and CDR2 is YYNGEE. The trim removed 3 bases at V and 1 base at J, leaving 3 bases unmatched. The CDR3 is 15 residues long. CDR3 nucleotides: TGTGCCAGCAGCGGTAGACAGGGGGCGAACACTGAAGCTTTCTTT. Encoded protein: CASSGRQGANTEAFF.